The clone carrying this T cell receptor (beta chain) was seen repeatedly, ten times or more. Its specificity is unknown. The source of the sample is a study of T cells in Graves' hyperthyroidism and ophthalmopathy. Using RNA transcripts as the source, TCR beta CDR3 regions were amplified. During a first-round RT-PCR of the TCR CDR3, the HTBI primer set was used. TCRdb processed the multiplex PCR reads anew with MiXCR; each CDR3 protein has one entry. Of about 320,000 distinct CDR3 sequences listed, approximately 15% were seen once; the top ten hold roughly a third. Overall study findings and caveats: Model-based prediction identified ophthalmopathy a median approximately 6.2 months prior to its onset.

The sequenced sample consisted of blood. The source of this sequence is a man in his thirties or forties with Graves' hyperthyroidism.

The CDR3 DNA follows: TGTGCCTGGATATCAGGGACAGGGGACTATGGCTACACCTTC. This encodes CAWISGTGDYGYTF. J is TRBJ1-2 and V is TRBV30, with 10 nucleotides matching TRBD1. The germline V gene encodes CDR1 GTSNPN and CDR2 SVGIG (reference sequence). The CDR3 runs 14 residues. Trimming cost V 4 bases and J 3 bases; bases outside gene matches: 5.